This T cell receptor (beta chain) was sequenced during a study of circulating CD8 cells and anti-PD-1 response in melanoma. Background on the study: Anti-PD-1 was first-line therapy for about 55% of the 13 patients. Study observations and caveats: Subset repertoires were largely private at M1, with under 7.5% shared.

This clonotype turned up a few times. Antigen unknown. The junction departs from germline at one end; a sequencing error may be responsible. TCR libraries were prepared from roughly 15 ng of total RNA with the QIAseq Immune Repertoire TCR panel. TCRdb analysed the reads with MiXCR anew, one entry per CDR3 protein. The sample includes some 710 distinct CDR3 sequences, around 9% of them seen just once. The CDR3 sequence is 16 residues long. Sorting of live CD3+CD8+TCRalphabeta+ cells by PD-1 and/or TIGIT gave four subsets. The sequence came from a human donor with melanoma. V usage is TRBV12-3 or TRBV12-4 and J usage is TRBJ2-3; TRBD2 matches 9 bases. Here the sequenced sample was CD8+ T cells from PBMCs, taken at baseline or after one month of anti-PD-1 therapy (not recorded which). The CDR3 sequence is CASSLDLAGSTDTQYF. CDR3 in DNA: TGTGCCAGCAGCTTAGATCTAGCGGGGAGCACAGATACGCAGTATTTT.